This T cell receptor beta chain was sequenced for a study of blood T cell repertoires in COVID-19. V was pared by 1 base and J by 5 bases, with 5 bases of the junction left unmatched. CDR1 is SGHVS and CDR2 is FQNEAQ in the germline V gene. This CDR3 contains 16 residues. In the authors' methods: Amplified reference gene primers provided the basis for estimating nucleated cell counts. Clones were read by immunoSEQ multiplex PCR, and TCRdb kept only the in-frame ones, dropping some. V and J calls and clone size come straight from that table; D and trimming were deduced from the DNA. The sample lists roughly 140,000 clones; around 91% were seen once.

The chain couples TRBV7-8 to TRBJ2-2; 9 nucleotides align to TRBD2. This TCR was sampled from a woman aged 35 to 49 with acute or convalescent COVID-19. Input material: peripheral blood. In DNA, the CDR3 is TGTGCCAGCAGCTTAGTGCCGCGGGGGGGAACCGGGGAGCTGTTTTTT. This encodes CASSLVPRGGTGELFF.